Shown below are 18 T cell receptor beta chains from a single sample sequenced in a study of Ad26.COV2.S vaccination and SARS-CoV-2 variants. Treatment meaning: some 20 received Ad26.COV2.S at low or high dose, single or two shots; 5 received placebo; per-sample allocation not given. Samples came from day 63 after the first vaccine or placebo injection. Data came from immunoSEQ multiplex PCR; TCRdb stores just in-frame clones and leaves some out. The sample shows a few hundred thousand clones, around 91% of them seen only once. The sample consisted of peripheral blood, taken in a trial of Ad26.COV2.S vaccine versus placebo. The receptors derive from a person between 18 and 60 years old who received the Ad26.COV2.S COVID-19 vaccine or a placebo.

The chain carries TRBV4-2 and TRBJ1-2, with D maybe TRBD1 (5 bases). From germline, CDR1 is LGHNA and CDR2 YNFKEQ. This CDR3 has 15 amino acids. V was clipped by 5 bases and J by 2 bases, with 15 bases between them. The CDR3 DNA follows: TGTGCCAGCAGCTCACAGGTCCTGGGAAACTATGGCTACACCTTC. It specifies CASSSQVLGNYGYTF.

The chain has TRBV7-6 and TRBJ1-3; D is unclear. Germline assignment: CDR1 SGHVS and CDR2 FNYEAQ. Trimming removed 1 base from V and 0 bases from J, with 10 bases in between. This CDR3 is built from 16 residues. The DNA of the CDR3 is TGTGCCAGCAGCTTAGGCGGAATCCTCTCTGGAAACACCATATATTTT. Translated, it gives CASSLGGILSGNTIYF.

The chain couples TRBV6-6 to TRBJ2-1; 8 nucleotides line up with TRBD1. This CDR3 is built from 14 residues. The J segment lost 6 bases and the V segment lost 8 bases, leaving 9 bases of the junction unmatched. Germline CDR1 and CDR2: MNHNY and SVGAGI (reference sequence). This chain's CDR3 is CASGAGGMSNEQFF. CDR3 sequence (DNA): TGTGCCAGCGGAGCAGGGGGCATGTCCAATGAGCAGTTCTTC.

This sequence joins TRBV5-1 and TRBJ2-7, with D tentatively TRBD1 or TRBD2 (6 bases each). V lost 0 bases and J 2 bases, leaving 12 bases between the germline ends. The length of the CDR3 is 15 residues. CDR1 and CDR2 from the germline V gene are SGHRS and YFSETQ. CDR3 loop: CASSLGTGATYEQYF. The DNA of the CDR3 is TGCGCCAGCAGCTTGGGAACGGGGGCCACCTACGAGCAGTACTTC.

The rearrangement uses TRBV21-1 and TRBJ2-7; the table calls TRBD1, which could not be checked here. TRBV21-1 is classified as a pseudogene. This CDR3 comprises 17 residues. The CDR3 reads CASSPWDREASPYEQYF. The DNA for the CDR3 is TGTGCCAGCAGCCCATGGGACAGGGAGGCATCCCCCTACGAGCAGTACTTC.

There are a few counts of this clone. The chain has TRBV18 and TRBJ2-7; D gene uncertain. Germline values: CDR1 KGHSH, CDR2 LQKENI. The CDR3 is 12 residues long. Trimming stripped 4 bases from V and 3 bases from J, with 7 bases between. CDR3 sequence reads: CASSLGDYEQYF. Here the CDR3 DNA reads TGTGCCAGCTCACTTGGGGACTACGAGCAGTACTTC. Filled out from reference TRBV18 and TRBJ2-7, the complete variable domain reads NAGVMQNPRHLVRRRGQEARLRCSPMKGHSHVYWYRQLPEEGLKFMVYLQKENIIDESGMPKERFSAEFPKEGPSILRIQQVVRGDSAAYFCASSLGDYEQYFGPGTRLTVT.

The chain combines TRBV3-1 (or the pseudogene TRBV3-2) with TRBJ2-5; D is unclear. Germline V CDR1 and CDR2: LGHDT, YNNKEL (reference sequence). V dropped 0 bases and J dropped 7 bases, with 12 bases sitting between them. CDR3 length: 14 amino acids. CDR3 coding DNA: TGTGCCAGCAGCCAAGATCCTGCCGCCTGGACCCAGTACTTC. Protein sequence: CASSQDPAAWTQYF.

V and J are TRBV6-6 and TRBJ2-1, with D perhaps TRBD2 (6 bases). V was pared by 0 bases and J by 7 bases, with 10 bases between. In germline, CDR1 is MNHNY, CDR2 SVGAGI (reference sequence). There are 14 residues in the CDR3. The CDR3 spells CASSYSNRGNEQFF. The CDR3 DNA sequence: TGTGCCAGCAGTTACTCTAATCGGGGGAATGAGCAGTTCTTC.

This chain links TRBV2 with TRBJ1-3, with a possible D match to TRBD1 (5 bases). Trimming left V 8 bases short and J 0 bases short, with 20 bases between. CDR3 length equals 17 residues. CDR1 is SNHLY and CDR2 is FYNNEI in the germline V gene. The CDR3 nucleotides are TGTGCCAGCGCCACTAGGGGCCTCCGCGTCTCTGGAAACACCATATATTTT. This codes for CASATRGLRVSGNTIYF.

The V gene is TRBV4-3, the J gene TRBJ2-2; 9 bases are shared with TRBD1. Trimming cost V 4 bases and J 7 bases; bases outside gene matches: 4. The CDR3 extends over 14 amino acids. Germline V gene lookup returns CDR1 LGHNA and CDR2 YSLEER. As DNA, the CDR3 is TGCGCCAGCAGCCCGGGACAGGGCATCGGGGAGCTGTTTTTT. This translates into CASSPGQGIGELFF.

The CDR3 DNA sequence: TGCGCCAGCTCCTATGGGGCTGGAAACACCATATATTTT. Residues: CASSYGAGNTIYF. This sequence joins TRBV4-1 and TRBJ1-3; D gene ambiguous. CDR1 and CDR2 (germline): MGHRA, YSYEKL. The V end lost 8 bases, the J end lost 2 bases, and 10 bases lay between the germline ends. There are 13 residues in the CDR3.

The rearrangement links TRBV12-3 or TRBV12-4 to TRBJ1-4; D unresolved. V was clipped by 5 bases and J by 4 bases, with 5 bases between them. This CDR3 is 12 amino acids long. CDR3 amino acids: CASSLYNEKLFF. Here the CDR3 DNA reads TGTGCCAGCAGTCTTTATAATGAAAAACTGTTTTTT.

The gene calls are TRBV5-6 and TRBJ1-6; tentative D call: TRBD1 (5 bases). Per germline, CDR1 SGHDT and CDR2 YYEEEE. V was clipped by 1 base and J by 9 bases, with 14 bases between them. The CDR3 has 15 amino acids. The CDR3 sequence is CASSLNRGVTSPLHF. The CDR3 DNA follows: TGTGCCAGCAGCTTGAATAGGGGTGTTACTTCACCCCTCCACTTT. Together with reference TRBV5-6 and TRBJ1-6, the CDR3 gives the full variable domain: DAGVTQSPTHLIKTRGQQVTLRCSPKSGHDTVSWYQQALGQGPQFIFQYYEEEERQRGNFPDRFSGHQFPNYSSELNVNALLLGDSALYLCASSLNRGVTSPLHFGNGTRLTVT.

The gene calls are TRBV29-1 and TRBJ1-3, with D unresolved. The CDR3 covers 13 residues. Germline-derived CDR1 and CDR2 are SQVTM and ANQGSEA. Trimming pared 7 bases from V and 4 bases from J, leaving 14 bases between. CDR3: CSADRRSGNTIYF. As DNA, the CDR3 is TGCAGCGCCGATCGACGGTCGGGAAACACCATATATTTT.

The chain is built from TRBV6-5 and TRBJ2-7; TRBD1 agrees at 9 bases. There are 13 residues in the CDR3. Trimming cost V 4 bases and J 4 bases; bases outside gene matches: 2. The germline V gene encodes CDR1 MNHEY and CDR2 SVGAGI. CDR3 in DNA: TGTGCCAGCAGTTGGACAGGGGAGTACGAGCAGTACTTC. It specifies CASSWTGEYEQYF.

The chain couples TRBV2 to TRBJ1-4, with 7 bases that match TRBD1. The CDR3 extends over 13 amino acids. Germline V gene data show CDR1 as SNHLY and CDR2 as FYNNEI. Unmatched junction bases numbered 3, after V lost 4 bases and J lost 7 bases. This CDR3 reads CASSGRGTEKLFF. The CDR3 coding sequence is TGTGCCAGCAGTGGCAGGGGGACTGAAAAACTGTTTTTT.

This clone was counted between two and nine times. The gene calls are TRBV20-1 and TRBJ1-6, with D unresolved. Germline assignment: CDR1 DFQATT and CDR2 SNEGSKA (reference sequence). V lost 7 bases and J 7 bases, leaving 8 bases between the germline ends. The CDR3 has 11 amino acids. Here the CDR3 reads CSVERNSPLHF. CDR3 coding DNA: TGCAGTGTGGAAAGGAATTCACCCCTCCACTTT.

V and J are TRBV30 and TRBJ2-1; 11 bases line up with TRBD2. Germline V gene data show CDR1 as GTSNPN and CDR2 as SVGIG (reference sequence). The V gene end was trimmed by 3 bases and the J gene end by 4 bases; junction bases not matched to a gene: 11. The CDR3 runs 17 residues. The CDR3 DNA is TGTGCCTGGAGGCTTTTCTCCGGGACTAGCGGTTACAATGAGCAGTTCTTC. Translating it yields CAWRLFSGTSGYNEQFF.